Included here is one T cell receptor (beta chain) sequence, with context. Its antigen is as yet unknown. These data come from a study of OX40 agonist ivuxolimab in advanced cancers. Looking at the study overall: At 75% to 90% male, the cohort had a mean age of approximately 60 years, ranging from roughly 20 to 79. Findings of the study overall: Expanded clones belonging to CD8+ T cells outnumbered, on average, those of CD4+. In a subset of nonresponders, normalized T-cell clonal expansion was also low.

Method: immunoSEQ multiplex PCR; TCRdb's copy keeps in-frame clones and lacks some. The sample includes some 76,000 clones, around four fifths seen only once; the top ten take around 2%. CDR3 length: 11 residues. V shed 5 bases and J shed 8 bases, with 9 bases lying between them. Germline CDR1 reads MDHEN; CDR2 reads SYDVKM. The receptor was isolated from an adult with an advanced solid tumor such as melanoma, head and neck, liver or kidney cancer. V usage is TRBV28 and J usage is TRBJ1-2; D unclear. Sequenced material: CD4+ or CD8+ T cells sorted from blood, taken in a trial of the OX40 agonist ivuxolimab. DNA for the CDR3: TGTGCCAGCAGTGAGCTAGTGGGCTACACCTTC. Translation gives CASSELVGYTF.